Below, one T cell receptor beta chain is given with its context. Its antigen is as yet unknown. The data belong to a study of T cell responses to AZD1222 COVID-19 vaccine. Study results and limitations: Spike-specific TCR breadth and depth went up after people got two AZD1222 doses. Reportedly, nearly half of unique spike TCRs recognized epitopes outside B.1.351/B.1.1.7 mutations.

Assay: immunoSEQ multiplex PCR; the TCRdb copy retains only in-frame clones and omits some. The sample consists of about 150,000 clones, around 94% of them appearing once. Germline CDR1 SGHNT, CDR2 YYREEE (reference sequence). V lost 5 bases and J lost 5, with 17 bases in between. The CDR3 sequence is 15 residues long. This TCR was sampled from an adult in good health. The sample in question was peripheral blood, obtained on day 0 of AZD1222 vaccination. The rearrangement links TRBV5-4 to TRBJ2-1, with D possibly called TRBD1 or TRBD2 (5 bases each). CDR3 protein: CASSSPGPRDNEQFF. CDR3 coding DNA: TGTGCCAGCAGTTCCCCGGGACCGCGCGACAATGAGCAGTTCTTC. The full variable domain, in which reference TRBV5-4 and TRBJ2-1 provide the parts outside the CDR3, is ETGVTQSPTHLIKTRGQQVTLRCSSQSGHNTVSWYQQALGQGPQFIFQYYREEENGRGNFPPRFSGLQFPNYSSELNVNALELDDSALYLCASSSPGPRDNEQFFGPGTRLTVL.